This is a list of T cell receptor beta chains from one sample in a study of T cell repertoires in cytomegalovirus infection. Each CDR3 protein gets one entry after TCRdb re-called the reads with MiXCR. The sample consists of a few hundred thousand distinct CDR3 sequences, approximately 32% of them appearing once. No antigen is known for these receptors. Sequences were derived from cultured PBMCs, sampled from culture after CMV antigen stimulation. These receptors all come from a human donor in good health (CMV status not recorded). Some clones in this sample may be carry-over from other donors' samples. CDR3s include the opening cysteine and the closing phenylalanine or tryptophan. Clone sizes are given selectively: once, few, many, or a class where the clone is expanded.

clone size	V gene	J gene	CDR3 protein
few	TRBV12-3/TRBV12-4	TRBJ1-1	CASSSGEVEAFF
.	TRBV19	TRBJ1-2	CASGTRPYGYTF
.	TRBV7-9	TRBJ2-2	CASSQTGELFF
few	TRBV6-2/TRBV6-3	TRBJ1-2	CASSMTAYGYTF
many	TRBV6-1	TRBJ2-7	CASRAWRGEQYF
.	TRBV20-1	TRBJ2-7	CSARHSGRVPYEQYF
.	TRBV2	TRBJ2-5	CASSGDLHQETQYF
.	TRBV4-1	TRBJ2-1	CASSPGQESYNEQFF
.	TRBV6-1	TRBJ2-7	CASSTGTSENKHEQYF
.	TRBV20-1	TRBJ1-2	CSAVSPGGQGKGYGYTF
.	TRBV10-2	TRBJ1-5	CASSKRDRYNSNQPQHF
.	TRBV27	TRBJ1-2	CASSLTGGNGYTF
.	TRBV2	TRBJ2-1	CASSEAQQLFF
few	TRBV28	TRBJ2-7	CASSFVGHQYF
few	TRBV20-1	TRBJ1-2	CSVLQGNYGYTF
few	TRBV12-3/TRBV12-4	TRBJ1-2	CASTTRRAANYGYTF
.	TRBV27	TRBJ1-5	CASSLGRMNQPQHF
few	TRBV7-9	TRBJ1-1	CASTARTNTEAFF
.	TRBV4-1	TRBJ2-7	CASSQELGEIYEQYF
.	TRBV7-2	TRBJ1-2	CASSLGVWEINYGYTF
.	TRBV20-1	TRBJ2-3	CSASPSGSITDTQYF
.	TRBV20-1	TRBJ1-5	CSAARTGSYQPQHF
.	TRBV6-8	TRBJ1-1	CASSYVQGAKSTEAFF
few	TRBV19	TRBJ2-1	CASSVDFYEQFF
.	TRBV12-3/TRBV12-4	TRBJ1-1	CASSTWTDPNTEAFF
few	TRBV7-3	TRBJ2-6	CASSPGQPGANVLTF
few	TRBV6-2/TRBV6-3	TRBJ2-1	CASSYLPWNSRTSGRASLFF
.	TRBV4-2	TRBJ1-1	CASSSITGQGTEAFF
few	TRBV7-3	TRBJ2-3	CASSAISGQGGTDTQYF
few	TRBV27	TRBJ1-1	CASSLDRGLTEAFF
once	TRBV5-8	TRBJ1-5	CASSPRTGRQPQHF
.	TRBV28	TRBJ2-7	CASSFLPGQRGYEQYF
.	TRBV10-3	TRBJ2-7	CAISESGGSKRYEQYF
few	TRBV7-2	TRBJ2-5	CASSSGEGAYQETQYF
few	TRBV7-8	TRBJ1-4	CASSPDRVIKDEKLFF
.	TRBV9	TRBJ2-3	CASSVASGSRKQYF
once	TRBV27	TRBJ2-5	CASSFLAGAVEETQYF
.	TRBV7-9	TRBJ1-2	CASSSTGYGYTF
many	TRBV7-2	TRBJ2-2	CASSLVPTGELFF
.	TRBV12-3/TRBV12-4	TRBJ1-6	CASSLETTSDSPLHF
.	TRBV7-2	TRBJ2-1	CASSPEGREGPGNEQFF
.	TRBV7-6	TRBJ2-5	CASSLYRQETQYF
many	TRBV11-1	TRBJ2-5	CASSWPLEGNQETQYF
.	TRBV7-8	TRBJ1-5	CASSLRRQIQPQHF
.	TRBV24-1	TRBJ2-1	CATSERAYSNEQFF
few	TRBV11-2	TRBJ1-5	CASSLEDSQPQHF
few	TRBV7-9	TRBJ1-4	CASSLKAATNEKLFF
few	TRBV12-3/TRBV12-4	TRBJ2-5	CASSLSAGGETQYF
few	TRBV20-1	TRBJ1-4	CSAGGGANEKLFF
few	TRBV11-3	TRBJ2-1	CASSRGSSYNEQFF
.	TRBV7-9	TRBJ2-7	CASRRDRGFYEQYF
.	TRBV2	TRBJ1-2	CASSPVNYGYTF
.	TRBV11-3	TRBJ2-1	CASSLRDGGSYNEQFF
few	TRBV12-5	TRBJ2-7	CASCYEQYF
once	TRBV25-1	TRBJ2-1	CASKGVPNEQFF